These 27 T cell receptor beta chains came from one sample sequenced in a study of blood T cell repertoires in COVID-19. Clones were read by immunoSEQ multiplex PCR, and TCRdb kept only the in-frame ones, dropping some. The sample consists of about 100,000 clones, about 80% of them appearing once. The source material was peripheral blood. Every receptor here comes from a man in his fifties or sixties with acute or convalescent COVID-19.

J is TRBJ2-2 and V is TRBV27; 12 positions agree with TRBD2. Germline V lookup: CDR1 MNHEY, CDR2 SMNVEV (reference sequence). With 1 base clipped from V and 5 bases from J, the junction kept 20 bases outside the gene matches. CDR3 size: 22 residues. This chain's CDR3 is CASSLYPPRLAGVFLGTGELFF. As DNA, the CDR3 is TGTGCCAGCAGTTTATATCCTCCCCGACTAGCGGGAGTTTTTTTGGGTACCGGGGAGCTGTTTTTT.

The CDR3 loop is CATTWTSGRPDTQYF. Here the CDR3 DNA reads TGTGCCACCACTTGGACTAGCGGGAGACCAGATACGCAGTATTTT. The V and J genes are TRBV15 and TRBJ2-3; 13 bases match TRBD2. V was pared by 7 bases and J by 4 bases, with 5 bases of the junction left unmatched. Germline lookup yields CDR1 LNHNV and CDR2 YYDKDF (reference sequence). This CDR3 region has 15 residues.

J is TRBJ2-2 and V is TRBV2, with TRBD1 matching over 10 bases. V shed 4 bases and J 3 bases; nucleotides not matched to a gene: 5. CDR1 is SNHLY and CDR2 is FYNNEI in the germline V gene. The CDR3 extends over 16 amino acids. CDR3 in DNA: TGTGCCAGCAGTGTTGTAGGACAGGGGGACACCGGGGAGCTGTTTTTT. Its translation: CASSVVGQGDTGELFF.

The chain links TRBV5-6 to TRBJ2-7, with D possibly TRBD1 on 5 matching bases. Trimming took 6 bases from V and 2 from J, leaving 18 bases between them. The CDR3 has 15 amino acids. CDR1 and CDR2 from the germline V gene are SGHDT and YYEEEE. DNA for the CDR3: TGTGCCAGCAATGCCGGTGGGGCCCCCACCTACGAGCAGTACTTC. Amino acid sequence: CASNAGGAPTYEQYF.

The chain recombines TRBV4-1 with TRBJ1-6; TRBD1 matches at 9 bases. This CDR3 has 16 residues. V was pared by 2 bases and J by 5 bases, with 4 bases of the junction left unmatched. Germline-derived CDR1 and CDR2 are MGHRA and YSYEKL. The CDR3 DNA sequence: TGCGCCAGCAGCCAATCGGACAGGGGTCATAATTCACCCCTCCACTTT. Translated: CASSQSDRGHNSPLHF.

This rearrangement joins TRBV27 to TRBJ2-7, with 7 bases that match TRBD2. V lost 5 bases to trimming and J lost 2 bases; unmatched junction nucleotides: 9. The CDR3 contains 15 residues. CDR1 MNHEY and CDR2 SMNVEV come from the germline V gene (reference sequence). CDR3 sequence (DNA): TGTGCCAGCAGTCCATGGGGGGGGATGGCCTACGAGCAGTACGTC. Translation gives CASSPWGGMAYEQYV.

The chain uses TRBV30 and TRBJ2-1; 7 nucleotides align to TRBD2. The germline V gene encodes CDR1 GTSNPN and CDR2 SVGIG (reference sequence). J lost 5 bases, V lost 8 bases, and 9 bases had no gene match. The CDR3 is 13 residues long. The CDR3: CAGNPGTNNEQFF. For the CDR3, the DNA is TGTGCCGGAAACCCCGGGACTAACAATGAGCAGTTCTTC.

The gene calls are TRBV7-9 and TRBJ1-3; D not resolved. This CDR3 spans 15 amino acids. Germline CDR1 reads SEHNR; CDR2 reads FQNEAQ (reference sequence). V was pared by 1 base and J by 1 base, with 8 bases between. The CDR3 is CASSLVPTSGNTIYF. In nucleotides, the CDR3 is TGTGCCAGCAGCTTAGTACCGACTTCTGGAAACACCATATATTTT.

This chain joins TRBV27 and TRBJ2-5; possible D gene TRBD2, 5 bases. CDR3 length equals 15 residues. The germline V and J ends were trimmed by 3 bases and 2 bases, with 13 bases remaining between them. Germline CDR1 and CDR2: MNHEY and SMNVEV (reference sequence). CDR3 sequence reads: CASSLGWGEQETQYF. The DNA for the CDR3 is TGTGCCAGCAGTTTGGGCTGGGGAGAGCAAGAGACCCAGTACTTC.

V usage is TRBV10-2 and J usage is TRBJ2-5; tentative D call: TRBD2 (6 bases). CDR3 length: 12 residues. V lost 5 bases, J lost 4 bases, and 8 bases lay in between. From germline, CDR1 is WSHSY and CDR2 SAAADI. CDR3 coding DNA: TGCGCCAGCAGTAACGGGGGAGAGACCCAGTACTTC. The encoded protein is CASSNGGETQYF.

At least ten counts were recorded for this clone. The V and J genes are TRBV5-8 and TRBJ1-5; 7 bases match TRBD1. The junction had 3 bases not matched to a gene; V was cut back by 2 bases and J by 1 base. The CDR3 extends over 15 amino acids. CDR1 is SGHTS and CDR2 is YDEGEE in the germline V gene. CDR3 DNA sequence: TGTGCCAGCAGCTTCTGGACAGGCAGCAATCAGCCCCAGCATTTT. Its translation: CASSFWTGSNQPQHF. Together with reference TRBV5-8 and TRBJ1-5, the CDR3 gives the full variable domain: EAGVTQSPTHLIKTRGQQATLRCSPISGHTSVYWYQQALGLGLQFLLWYDEGEERNRGNFPPRFSGRQFPNYSSELNVNALELEDSALYLCASSFWTGSNQPQHFGDGTRLSIL.

The V and J genes are TRBV3-1 (or the pseudogene TRBV3-2) and TRBJ2-3; 8 nucleotides agree with TRBD1. The CDR3 is 15 amino acids. J gave up 4 bases and V 6 bases, and 9 bases lay outside the gene matches. Germline V gene lookup returns CDR1 LGHDT and CDR2 YNNKEL (reference sequence). The CDR3 reads CASSPGQGRADTQYF. CDR3 bases: TGTGCCAGCAGTCCTGGACAGGGCCGGGCAGATACGCAGTATTTT.

V and J are TRBV10-2 and TRBJ2-3; TRBD1 matches at 9 bases. The germline V gene has CDR1 WSHSY and CDR2 SAAADI. V lost 5 bases and J lost 6; bases outside the gene matches: 9. CDR3 length equals 15 residues. The CDR3 nucleotides read TGCGCCAGCAGTTCTACAGGGGGCATACTGGATACGCAGTATTTT. The encoded protein is CASSSTGGILDTQYF.

The CDR3 spells CASSFWNTEAFF. CDR3 DNA sequence: TGTGCCAGCAGTTTCTGGAACACTGAAGCTTTCTTT. The chain carries TRBV28 and TRBJ1-1, with D hard to call. The CDR3 loop spans 12 amino acids. Germline V lookup: CDR1 MDHEN, CDR2 SYDVKM. V was pared by 3 bases and J by 1 base, with 3 bases between.

The J gene is TRBJ2-7, the V gene TRBV3-1 (or the pseudogene TRBV3-2); D not certain. Between the trimmed V and J ends, which lost 6 bases and 0 bases, there was a span of 9 bases. The CDR3 has 13 amino acids. The V gene's germline CDR1 is LGHDT and CDR2 YNNKEL (reference sequence). CDR3 loop: CASSRHDSYEQYF. The CDR3 bases are TGTGCCAGCAGTCGACACGACTCCTACGAGCAGTACTTC.

The chain is built from TRBV9 and TRBJ1-5, with D hard to call. V lost 0 bases and J lost 6, with 13 bases in between. The CDR3 is 15 residues long. Germline V gene lookup returns CDR1 SGDLS and CDR2 YYNGEE. In DNA, the CDR3 is TGTGCCAGCAGCGTAGGACTAAGCCCAGGTCAGCCCCAGCATTTT. Encoded protein: CASSVGLSPGQPQHF.

Written as DNA, the CDR3 is TGTGCCAGCAGCGTAGAACAGGGGGTCCTTCCCACTGAAGCTTTCTTT. This gives the protein CASSVEQGVLPTEAFF. The V and J genes are TRBV9 and TRBJ1-1, with 8 bases fitting TRBD1. After removal of 0 bases from V and 4 bases from J, the junction contained 8 bases not matched to a gene. From germline, CDR1 is SGDLS and CDR2 YYNGEE. The CDR3 runs to 16 residues.

The V call is TRBV5-1, the J call TRBJ1-1; 9 bases align to TRBD1. Per the germline V gene, CDR1 is SGHRS and CDR2 is YFSETQ. The CDR3 contains 15 residues. The ends lost 8 bases at V and 6 bases at J; junction bases unmatched: 14. DNA of the CDR3: TGCGCCAGTCGGACAGGGGAAAGGCTAGTCTCTGAAGCTTTCTTT. The encoded protein is CASRTGERLVSEAFF.

This clone was detected only a few times. The CDR3 nucleotides read TGCGCCAGCAAAAGGGGCCAGAACACTGAAGCTTTCTTT. Its protein is CASKRGQNTEAFF. J is TRBJ1-1 and V is TRBV10-1; possibly TRBD1 for D (5 bases). Trimming cost V 7 bases and J 1 base, with 10 bases left between them. CDR1 WNHNN and CDR2 SYGVQD come from the germline V gene (reference sequence). The CDR3 has 13 residues.

The CDR3: CASSLYVTGMNTGELFF. CDR3 bases: TGTGCCAGCAGCTTGTACGTGACAGGGATGAACACCGGGGAGCTGTTTTTT. This rearrangement joins TRBV5-6 to TRBJ2-2; 7 bases line up with TRBD1. The germline V gene has CDR1 SGHDT and CDR2 YYEEEE. Losses at the gene ends were 1 base for V and 1 base for J; bases not matched to a gene: 7. The CDR3 is made up of 17 amino acids.

V usage is TRBV3-1 (or the pseudogene TRBV3-2) and J usage is TRBJ1-4; 7 nucleotides line up with TRBD1. Germline CDR1 is LGHDT and CDR2 is YNNKEL (reference sequence). J lost 5 bases, V lost 2 bases, and 11 bases had no gene match. CDR3 length: 17 amino acids. CDR3 sequence (DNA): TGTGCCAGCAGCCAAACCTTAGGGGACAGTCCGAATGAAAAACTGTTTTTT. Amino acids: CASSQTLGDSPNEKLFF.

The chain has TRBV9 and TRBJ1-1; the match to TRBD1 covers 10 bases. V was pared by 0 bases and J by 4 bases, with 6 bases of the junction left unmatched. This CDR3 spans 16 amino acids. Germline V gives CDR1 SGDLS, CDR2 YYNGEE. The CDR3 loop reads CASSVAPTGGATEAFF. For the CDR3, the DNA is TGTGCCAGCAGCGTAGCCCCGACAGGGGGCGCCACTGAAGCTTTCTTT.

The CDR3 sequence is CASSDGNWNSPLHF. The DNA for the CDR3 is TGTGCCAGCAGTGACGGGAATTGGAATTCACCCCTCCACTTT. The V and J genes are TRBV2 and TRBJ1-6; D not certain. V lost 3 bases, J lost 7 bases, and 10 bases lay in between. The CDR3 contains 14 residues. Germline V lookup: CDR1 SNHLY, CDR2 FYNNEI.

This CDR3 is CASSLVFGGNTEAFF. CDR3 DNA sequence: TGTGCCAGCAGCCTCGTCTTTGGAGGGAACACTGAAGCTTTCTTT. V is TRBV6-5 and J is TRBJ1-1, with D unresolved. The CDR3 has 15 residues. Germline-derived CDR1 and CDR2 are MNHEY and SVGAGI. The V end lost 6 bases, the J end lost 1 base, and 15 bases lay between the germline ends.

V usage is TRBV28 and J usage is TRBJ1-4; 7 bases align to TRBD1. CDR1 is MDHEN and CDR2 is SYDVKM in the germline V gene. After removal of 10 bases from V and 8 bases from J, the junction contained 10 bases not matched to a gene. The CDR3 spans 13 residues. This chain's CDR3 is CATTTGVQEKLFF. The CDR3 nucleotides read TGTGCCACGACAACAGGGGTTCAAGAAAAACTGTTTTTT. Full variable domain (rest looked up from reference TRBV28 and TRBJ1-4): DVKVTQSSRYLVKRTGEKVFLECVQDMDHENMFWYRQDPGLGLRLIYFSYDVKMKEKGDIPEGYSVSREKKERFSLILESASTNQTSMYLCATTTGVQEKLFFGSGTQLSVL.

J is TRBJ1-1 and V is TRBV14; 7 bases align to TRBD1. This CDR3 has 15 residues. Germline V gene lookup returns CDR1 SGHDN and CDR2 FVKESK. V shed 1 base and J 7 bases; nucleotides not matched to a gene: 9. The CDR3 region has the DNA TGTGCCAGCAGCCAAGGGGCGACAGGGTCGATTGAAGCTTTCTTT. Amino acid sequence: CASSQGATGSIEAFF. Variable domain in full (rest from reference TRBV14 and TRBJ1-1): EAGVTQFPSHSVIEKGQTVTLRCDPISGHDNLYWYRRVMGKEIKFLLHFVKESKQDESGMPNNRFLAERTGGTYSTLKVQPAELEDSGVYFCASSQGATGSIEAFFGQGTRLTVV.

The V call is TRBV5-4, the J call TRBJ2-3; D gene ambiguous. Germline CDR1 is SGHNT and CDR2 is YYREEE (reference sequence). The CDR3 loop spans 13 amino acids. Deletions cut 4 bases from V and 1 base from J, with 7 bases between. In DNA, the CDR3 is TGTGCCAGCAGCCGGAGCGGCACAGATACGCAGTATTTT. It is translated as CASSRSGTDTQYF.